What follows are 32 T cell receptor beta chains derived from one specimen sequenced in a study of radiation and T cells in renal cell carcinoma. Only in-frame clones appear in the TCRdb table, and some are missing; sequencing was by immunoSEQ multiplex PCR. This sample yields about 77,000 clones, of which over 80% are seen a single time; approximately 2.3% belongs to the top ten. Indicated time point: blood 4 weeks post-SBRT, at nephrectomy. Regarding treatment: 15 Gy SBRT to primary tumor, nephrectomy 4 weeks later. The source material was blood, sampled from a patient whose treatment included radiotherapy and nephrectomy. The receptors stem from a woman aged 55 to 70 with renal cell carcinoma.

The V call is TRBV7-8, the J call TRBJ1-6, with 11 bases fitting TRBD1. With V trimmed by 2 bases and J by 7 bases, 4 bases remained unmatched. CDR3 length equals 16 residues. The germline V gene has CDR1 SGHVS and CDR2 FQNEAQ. The CDR3 spells CASSLRGDRGNSPLHF. For the CDR3, the DNA is TGTGCCAGCAGCTTAAGAGGGGACAGGGGGAATTCACCCCTCCACTTT.

The chain joins TRBV27 to TRBJ2-1; 9 nucleotides agree with TRBD2. Unmatched junction bases numbered 13, after V lost 6 bases and J lost 16 bases. CDR3 length equals 13 residues. Germline values: CDR1 MNHEY, CDR2 SMNVEV (reference sequence). CDR3 nucleotides: TGTGCCAGCAGAGCTGGGGGCGGGAGGGGACCTTTCTTC. Its translation is CASRAGGGRGPFF.

The chain recombines TRBV19 with TRBJ1-2, with 8 bases that match TRBD1. CDR1 and CDR2 (germline): LNHDA, SQIVND (reference sequence). This CDR3 has 15 residues. V lost 4 bases to trimming and J lost 5 bases; unmatched junction nucleotides: 9. The CDR3 loop reads CASSTQGAAGYGYTF. The CDR3 DNA reads as TGTGCCAGTAGTACTCAGGGGGCTGCTGGGTATGGCTACACCTTC.

This clone was observed a handful of times. The rearrangement uses TRBV7-3 and TRBJ2-3, with D unclear. V lost 5 bases to trimming and J lost 6 bases, with 9 bases between them. Germline CDR1 is SGHTA and CDR2 is FQGTGA. This CDR3 has 12 amino acids. CDR3 nucleotides: TGTGCCAGCAGCGACCGTAGGGATACGCAGTATTTT. Protein: CASSDRRDTQYF. Full variable domain (missing parts from reference TRBV7-3 and TRBJ2-3): GAGVSQTPSNKVTEKGKYVELRCDPISGHTALYWYRQSLGQGPEFLIYFQGTGAADDSGLPNDRFFAVRPEGSVSTLKIQRTERGDSAVYLCASSDRRDTQYFGPGTRLTVL.

The chain uses TRBV11-2 and TRBJ2-5, with 10 bases that match TRBD2. This CDR3 contains 15 residues. J gave up 5 bases and V 4 bases, and 7 bases lay outside the gene matches. The germline V gene has CDR1 SGHAT and CDR2 FQNNGV. CDR3 amino acids: CASSSSGGVTETQYF. The CDR3 coding sequence is TGTGCCAGCAGCTCGAGCGGGGGGGTGACTGAGACCCAGTACTTC.

This clone was recorded once. J is TRBJ2-5 and V is TRBV5-4; 11 positions agree with TRBD2. Unmatched junction bases numbered 8, after V lost 4 bases and J lost 3 bases. Germline CDR1 is SGHNT and CDR2 is YYREEE (reference sequence). The CDR3 runs to 16 residues. The CDR3 sequence is CASSTALAGGEETQYF. CDR3 nucleotides: TGTGCCAGCAGCACCGCGCTAGCGGGAGGAGAAGAGACCCAGTACTTC.

This chain links TRBV14 with TRBJ1-4, with TRBD1 as a possible D gene (5 bases). CDR1 and CDR2 (germline): SGHDN, FVKESK. V was clipped by 3 bases and J by 8 bases, with 19 bases between them. The CDR3 has 16 amino acids. CDR3 sequence: CASSHPAGRLGEKLFF. The CDR3 DNA is TGTGCCAGCAGCCATCCGGCGGGGCGCCTGGGGGAAAAACTGTTTTTT.

This clone was recorded once. The chain links TRBV9 to TRBJ1-3; 10 nucleotides line up with TRBD1. The CDR3 totals 18 residues. V lost 5 bases and J lost 2; bases outside the gene matches: 13. Germline assignment: CDR1 SGDLS and CDR2 YYNGEE. CDR3 sequence reads: CASSGGTGVEEAGNTIYF. In nucleotides, the CDR3 is TGTGCCAGCAGTGGAGGGACAGGGGTTGAAGAGGCTGGAAACACCATATATTTT.

This chain joins TRBV11-3 and TRBJ2-1, with 8 bases identical to TRBD2. Trimming at V came to 5 bases and at J to 4 bases, leaving 19 bases not matched to a gene. This CDR3 is built from 19 residues. Germline CDR1 is SGHNT and CDR2 is YENEEA. The CDR3 sequence is CASSPTPYPGGGRYNEQFF. CDR3 DNA: TGTGCCAGCAGCCCCACCCCGTATCCCGGCGGGGGGAGATACAATGAGCAGTTCTTC.

The V gene is TRBV10-3, the J gene TRBJ2-1; no reliable D call. Deletions cut 7 bases from V and 3 bases from J, with 4 bases between. Germline CDR1 and CDR2: ENHRY and SYGVKD. The CDR3 runs to 11 residues. CDR3 nucleotide sequence: TGTGCCATCAAGGTCTACAATGAGCAGTTCTTC. Amino acid sequence: CAIKVYNEQFF.

The rearrangement joins TRBV5-6 to TRBJ2-5; possible D gene TRBD2, 5 bases. This CDR3 contains 15 residues. The germline V and J ends were trimmed by 0 bases and 2 bases, with 11 bases remaining between them. Per the germline V gene, CDR1 is SGHDT and CDR2 is YYEEEE. In DNA form, the CDR3 reads TGTGCCAGCAGCTTGGTTCTAGCCTCTCAAGAGACCCAGTACTTC. Translation: CASSLVLASQETQYF.

About this clone: A read error may account for a junction end that differs from germline. The chain employs TRBV7-7 and TRBJ2-3; no firm D call. The CDR3 sequence is 14 residues long. Germline assignment: CDR1 SSHAT and CDR2 FNYEAQ (reference sequence). The CDR3 nucleotides are TGTGCTAGCAGCTTAATGTCGACCACAGATACGCAGTATTTT. Translation gives CASSLMSTTDTQYF.

The V call is TRBV9, the J call TRBJ2-4; D gene ambiguous. Deletions cut 0 bases from V and 9 bases from J, with 13 bases between. Germline CDR1 reads SGDLS; CDR2 reads YYNGEE. The CDR3 contains 14 residues. This chain's CDR3 is CASSVAAGPTIQYF. The CDR3 DNA sequence: TGTGCCAGCAGCGTAGCGGCAGGCCCTACCATTCAGTACTTC.

V usage is TRBV30 and J usage is TRBJ1-2, with D tentatively TRBD1 (6 bases). Trimming cost V 7 bases and J 4 bases, with 13 bases left between them. Per the germline V gene, CDR1 is GTSNPN and CDR2 is SVGIG (reference sequence). This CDR3 region has 12 residues. The CDR3 protein is CALQGSAYGYTF. The DNA of the CDR3 is TGTGCCTTACAGGGAAGTGCCTATGGCTACACCTTC.

The CDR3 loop reads CASSFDLDRAGEQYF. The CDR3 DNA reads TGTGCCAGCAGCTTTGACCTCGACAGGGCGGGCGAGCAGTACTTC. V and J are TRBV5-6 and TRBJ2-7; 7 bases line up with TRBD1. The CDR3 is made up of 15 amino acids. Germline CDR1 SGHDT, CDR2 YYEEEE. V trimming: 2 bases; J trimming: 6 bases; junction bases outside the gene matches: 11.

This rearrangement joins TRBV4-3 to TRBJ1-4; 8 bases are a match to TRBD1. Germline V gene lookup returns CDR1 LGHNA and CDR2 YSLEER. The CDR3 spans 19 residues. Trimming cost V 2 bases and J 3 bases; bases outside gene matches: 14. CDR3 coding DNA: TGCGCCAGCAGCCAATTTATAGACAGGGGCGAAAATCCTAATGAAAAACTGTTTTTT. It encodes CASSQFIDRGENPNEKLFF.

Details on this clone: Different DNA sequences within this sample yield the same CDR3. V usage is TRBV4-2 and J usage is TRBJ1-2, with D possibly matching TRBD1 (6 bases). Germline V CDR1 and CDR2: LGHNA, YNFKEQ. This CDR3 region has 15 residues. V was trimmed by 0 bases and J by 4 bases, leaving 12 bases between them. For the CDR3, the DNA is TGTGCCAGCAGCCAAGAGGGGGGGCGCAGCTATGGCTACACCTTC. As protein: CASSQEGGRSYGYTF.

The CDR3: CASSSTGTSGGVNEQFF. CDR3 nucleotides: TGCGCCAGCAGCTCAACCGGGACTAGCGGGGGGGTGAATGAGCAGTTCTTC. The rearrangement joins TRBV5-1 to TRBJ2-1; 16 positions agree with TRBD2. The CDR3 loop spans 17 amino acids. Germline V gene lookup returns CDR1 SGHRS and CDR2 YFSETQ. With 3 bases clipped from V and 7 bases from J, the junction kept 7 bases outside the gene matches.

The gene calls are TRBV29-1 and TRBJ1-2; D might be TRBD1 (6 bases). This CDR3 comprises 11 residues. The germline gives CDR1 SQVTM, CDR2 ANQGSEA. Trimming took off 3 bases at V and 8 bases at J, with 10 bases between the two ends. In nucleotides, the CDR3 is TGCAGCGTTGAGGTCGGGGGCGGCTACACCTTC. Translating gives CSVEVGGGYTF.

The chain combines TRBV27 with TRBJ1-1, with TRBD1 identical over 7 bases. The CDR3 is 13 amino acids. J was trimmed by 4 bases and V by 8 bases; bases with no gene match: 7. Germline lookup yields CDR1 MNHEY and CDR2 SMNVEV (reference sequence). For the CDR3, the DNA is TGTGCCAGCGGACCGACAGGGAGCACTGAAGCTTTCTTT. The encoded protein is CASGPTGSTEAFF.

This clone has only one observation. The CDR3 spells CASSAGTGKGQPQHF. CDR3 in DNA: TGTGCCAGCAGCGCAGGGACAGGGAAGGGTCAGCCCCAGCATTTT. The chain couples TRBV7-9 to TRBJ1-5, with 9 bases identical to TRBD1. CDR1 SEHNR and CDR2 FQNEAQ come from the germline V gene (reference sequence). The length of the CDR3 is 15 residues. J gave up 6 bases and V 5 bases, and 8 bases lay outside the gene matches.

This sequence joins TRBV19 and TRBJ1-5; D gene ambiguous. This CDR3 comprises 18 residues. Trimming pared 3 bases from V and 5 bases from J, leaving 23 bases between. In germline, CDR1 is LNHDA, CDR2 SQIVND (reference sequence). CDR3 in amino acids: CASSMPPLHPKRDQPQHF. The CDR3 DNA follows: TGTGCCAGTAGTATGCCCCCGCTCCACCCGAAGCGTGATCAGCCCCAGCATTTT.

This clone came up a few times. The rearrangement joins TRBV6-1 to TRBJ1-6; the D is unclear. This CDR3 is 15 amino acids long. CDR1 and CDR2 (germline): MNHNS, SASEGT. The germline V and J ends were trimmed by 8 bases and 7 bases, with 18 bases remaining between them. The CDR3 loop reads CASAETPGRNSPLHF. DNA of the CDR3: TGTGCCAGCGCGGAGACCCCGGGCCGGAATTCACCCCTCCACTTT.

This sequence joins TRBV2 and TRBJ1-6; D is undetermined. Germline assignment: CDR1 SNHLY and CDR2 FYNNEI. The CDR3 consists of 15 residues. The ends were cut back, 7 bases at V and 4 bases at J, with 14 bases in the middle. DNA for the CDR3: TGTGCCAGCACGTTGAACGTGAATTATAATTCACCCCTCCACTTT. Protein sequence: CASTLNVNYNSPLHF.

V is TRBV7-9 and J is TRBJ1-1; no firm D call. The length of the CDR3 is 13 residues. V was clipped by 3 bases and J by 3 bases, with 8 bases between them. In germline, CDR1 is SEHNR, CDR2 FQNEAQ (reference sequence). In DNA, the CDR3 is TGTGCCAGCAGCTTGATCTGGGACACTGAAGCTTTCTTT. Translating it yields CASSLIWDTEAFF.

This chain connects TRBV14 to TRBJ1-5; D remains unclear. The CDR3 is 16 residues long. V was pared by 1 base and J by 5 bases, with 15 bases between. The V gene's germline CDR1 is SGHDN and CDR2 FVKESK. CDR3 in amino acids: CASSQASLGYDQPQHF. CDR3 bases: TGTGCCAGCAGCCAAGCATCCCTAGGGTACGATCAGCCCCAGCATTTT.

In DNA form, the CDR3 reads TGCGCCAGCAGCCTATCGGGACTAGCGGGTAATGAGCAGTTCTTC. Translating it yields CASSLSGLAGNEQFF. V is TRBV5-1 and J is TRBJ2-1; 12 bases align to TRBD2. The CDR3 runs 15 residues. The junction had 6 bases not matched to a gene; V was cut back by 4 bases and J by 7 bases. Germline-derived CDR1 and CDR2 are SGHRS and YFSETQ.

The rearrangement joins TRBV5-5 to TRBJ1-2, with unresolved D. The V end was cut by 5 bases, the J end by 6 bases, with 14 bases between. The CDR3 contains 13 residues. Germline V CDR1 and CDR2: SGHKS, YYEKEE (reference sequence). CDR3 nucleotides: TGTGCCAGCAGTTGGACGAATTGGGATGGCTACACCTTC. Translation gives CASSWTNWDGYTF.

CDR3 amino acids: CASSYPGEDTEAFF. The DNA for the CDR3 is TGTGCCAGCAGTTACCCGGGGGAAGACACTGAAGCTTTCTTT. The chain links TRBV6-6 to TRBJ1-1, with D maybe TRBD1 (5 bases). This CDR3 is built from 14 residues. Germline lookup yields CDR1 MNHNY and CDR2 SVGAGI (reference sequence). V was pared by 2 bases and J by 3 bases, with 10 bases between.

This clone has just one count. The chain uses TRBV21-1 and TRBJ1-5; the table's D call TRBD1 went unverified against the DNA. TRBV21-1 is noted as a pseudogene. This CDR3 contains 18 residues. CDR3 residues: CASSRARRGGSSNQPQHF. For the CDR3, the DNA is TGTGCCAGCAGCAGGGCTCGGAGAGGGGGCTCTTCCAATCAGCCCCAGCATTTT.

The V call is TRBV5-4, the J call TRBJ1-1; D possibly corresponds to TRBD1 (6 bases). Trimming removed 4 bases from V and 6 bases from J, with 16 bases in between. Germline V CDR1 and CDR2: SGHNT, YYREEE (reference sequence). The length of the CDR3 is 14 residues. CDR3: CASSPRGLPPEAFF. CDR3 DNA: TGTGCCAGCAGCCCCAGGGGCCTACCACCTGAAGCTTTCTTT.

V and J are TRBV30 and TRBJ1-5; no firm D call. Trimming left V 1 base short and J 2 bases short, with 9 bases between. Germline CDR1 reads GTSNPN; CDR2 reads SVGIG (reference sequence). There are 14 residues in the CDR3. This chain's CDR3 is CAWSGTRRNQPQHF. CDR3 bases: TGTGCCTGGAGTGGAACCCGCCGCAATCAGCCCCAGCATTTT.